Sequencing of this T cell receptor beta chain was carried out in a study of OX40 agonist ivuxolimab in advanced cancers. Across the whole study: Partial responses were achieved by three patients, one with hepatocellular carcinoma and two with cutaneous melanoma. Study results and caveats: No antigen was identified for the clonally expanded peripheral T cells. Certain nonresponders additionally had low normalized T-cell clonal expansion.

The CDR3 has 15 amino acids. V was pared by 7 bases and J by 3 bases, with 7 bases of the junction left unmatched. The germline gives CDR1 SGDLS, CDR2 YYNGEE. Sampling of blood occurred at baseline, cycle 4 day 1, and cycle 7 day 1. Note on this clone: No antigen is known for it.

Produced via immunoSEQ multiplex PCR; TCRdb's table is partial and in-frame only. The sample records tens of thousands of clones, about 89% being singletons. The clonotype originates from an adult with an advanced solid tumor such as melanoma, head and neck, liver or kidney cancer. This material consisted of CD4+ or CD8+ T cells sorted from blood, taken in a trial of the OX40 agonist ivuxolimab. The chain is built from TRBV9 and TRBJ1-2; TRBD1 aligns across 12 bases. The CDR3 nucleotides are TGTGCCAGCTCGGGACAGGGGGCCCTATACTATGGCTACACCTTC. This sequence encodes CASSGQGALYYGYTF.